A single sample gave rise to the 5 T cell receptor beta chains below, sequenced in a study of cytomegalovirus exposure and HLA in healthy donors. Both 60 Vbeta primers and 13 Jbeta primers went into the PCR. The table came from immunoSEQ multiplex PCR; TCRdb's copy has only in-frame clones and leaves some out. This table has about 190,000 clones, over 60% appearing once. Sequencing was done on a sample of PBMCs. These receptors were collected from a woman aged 40-49 years in good health and CMV-seronegative.

The gene calls are TRBV28 and TRBJ1-2; 10 positions match TRBD1. The CDR3 is made up of 14 amino acids. Per the germline V gene, CDR1 is MDHEN and CDR2 is SYDVKM. The V and J ends lost 4 bases and 6 bases, in that order; junction bases with no gene match: 5. The CDR3 coding sequence is TGTGCCAGCAGTTCTCCCGGGACAGGGGATGGCTACACCTTC. It yields the protein CASSSPGTGDGYTF.

The chain has TRBV11-3 and TRBJ2-1; 12 bases match TRBD2. Germline CDR1 is SGHNT and CDR2 is YENEEA. The V gene end was trimmed by 5 bases and the J gene end by 7 bases; junction bases not matched to a gene: 12. The CDR3 length is 17 residues. CDR3 bases: TGTGCCAGCAGCCTCCCGGGACTAGCGGGTGGGCTTAATGAGCAGTTCTTC. Its translation is CASSLPGLAGGLNEQFF.

The rearrangement uses TRBV9 and TRBJ2-7, with D perhaps matching TRBD1 (8 bases). The V end lost 4 bases, the J end lost 2 bases, and 19 bases lay between the germline ends. The length of the CDR3 is 16 residues. Germline V CDR1 and CDR2: SGDLS, YYNGEE. CDR3 sequence (DNA): TGTGCCAGCAGCCCCCGCGGGAGACAGGGGCCCTACGAGCAGTACTTC. This translates into CASSPRGRQGPYEQYF.

This sequence joins TRBV5-6 and TRBJ2-6, with 8 positions matching TRBD1. The CDR3 spans 18 residues. V was pared by 2 bases and J by 4 bases, with 11 bases of the junction left unmatched. From germline, CDR1 is SGHDT and CDR2 YYEEEE. Here the CDR3 reads CASSFGPGGAGGANVLTF. The CDR3 DNA reads as TGTGCCAGCAGCTTTGGACCAGGGGGCGCGGGAGGGGCCAACGTCCTGACTTTC. Variable domain in full (rest from reference TRBV5-6 and TRBJ2-6): DAGVTQSPTHLIKTRGQQVTLRCSPKSGHDTVSWYQQALGQGPQFIFQYYEEEERQRGNFPDRFSGHQFPNYSSELNVNALLLGDSALYLCASSFGPGGAGGANVLTFGAGSRLTVL.

This CDR3 is CASSLLTNTEAFF. The DNA of the CDR3 is TGTGCCAGCAGCTTGCTAACGAACACTGAAGCTTTCTTT. The V call is TRBV5-4, the J call TRBJ1-1, with D uncertain. The CDR3 has 13 residues. Germline V gene lookup returns CDR1 SGHNT and CDR2 YYREEE (reference sequence). Between the trimmed V and J ends, which lost 1 base and 1 base, there was a span of 5 bases.